Below are 6 T cell receptor beta chains sequenced from a single sample in a study of blood T cell repertoires in COVID-19. Measured with immunoSEQ multiplex PCR; TCRdb has only the in-frame clones, and not every one. The sample carries about 160,000 clones, more than 85% recorded once. Sequencing was done on a sample of peripheral blood. Source of these receptors: a man over 45 with acute or convalescent COVID-19.

The CDR3 is CASSLGTGGNGYTF. Here the CDR3 DNA reads TGTGCCAGCAGCTTAGGGACAGGGGGAAATGGCTACACCTTC. The chain links TRBV7-9 to TRBJ1-2; 10 bases line up with TRBD1. CDR3 length: 14 residues. After removal of 1 base from V and 6 bases from J, the junction contained 2 bases not matched to a gene. From germline, CDR1 is SEHNR and CDR2 FQNEAQ (reference sequence).

CDR3 in amino acids: CASSFGTGWTQPQHF. CDR3 nucleotides: TGTGCCAGTAGTTTCGGGACAGGGTGGACTCAGCCCCAGCATTTT. The rearrangement joins TRBV19 to TRBJ1-5; 9 nucleotides match TRBD1. The germline V gene has CDR1 LNHDA and CDR2 SQIVND (reference sequence). This CDR3 contains 15 residues. V lost 5 bases to trimming and J lost 6 bases; unmatched junction nucleotides: 8.

V is TRBV28 and J is TRBJ2-1; TRBD2 matches 7 bases. V lost 6 bases and J lost 4; bases outside the gene matches: 9. Germline V gives CDR1 MDHEN, CDR2 SYDVKM. The CDR3 spans 15 residues. The CDR3 protein is CASSVPSGPYNEQFF. The CDR3 DNA reads as TGTGCCAGCAGCGTACCTAGCGGCCCTTACAATGAGCAGTTCTTC.

V gene TRBV10-1 combines with J gene TRBJ2-1; 10 bases map to TRBD2. V shed 4 bases, J shed 10 bases, and the junction held 7 bases outside the gene matches. The CDR3 contains 14 residues. Germline V gene data show CDR1 as WNHNN and CDR2 as SYGVQD (reference sequence). This CDR3 is CASSVLAGEREQFF. The CDR3 bases are TGCGCCAGCAGTGTGCTAGCGGGAGAACGAGAGCAGTTCTTC.

This clone is a singleton in its sample. The chain combines TRBV7-3 with TRBJ2-3; 12 bases line up with TRBD2. J was trimmed by 8 bases and V by 3 bases; bases with no gene match: 3. The CDR3 is 14 amino acids. Germline CDR1 and CDR2: SGHTA and FQGTGA. CDR3 in amino acids: CASSLELAGGTQYF. CDR3 coding DNA: TGTGCCAGCAGCTTGGAACTAGCGGGAGGTACGCAGTATTTT.

This chain joins TRBV19 and TRBJ1-5; 8 nucleotides match TRBD1. The germline V gene has CDR1 LNHDA and CDR2 SQIVND (reference sequence). V was pared by 6 bases and J by 6 bases, with 4 bases of the junction left unmatched. The CDR3 is 13 residues long. Written as DNA, the CDR3 is TGTGCCAGTAGCAGGGGGCTATTTCAGCCCCAGCATTTT. Its protein is CASSRGLFQPQHF.